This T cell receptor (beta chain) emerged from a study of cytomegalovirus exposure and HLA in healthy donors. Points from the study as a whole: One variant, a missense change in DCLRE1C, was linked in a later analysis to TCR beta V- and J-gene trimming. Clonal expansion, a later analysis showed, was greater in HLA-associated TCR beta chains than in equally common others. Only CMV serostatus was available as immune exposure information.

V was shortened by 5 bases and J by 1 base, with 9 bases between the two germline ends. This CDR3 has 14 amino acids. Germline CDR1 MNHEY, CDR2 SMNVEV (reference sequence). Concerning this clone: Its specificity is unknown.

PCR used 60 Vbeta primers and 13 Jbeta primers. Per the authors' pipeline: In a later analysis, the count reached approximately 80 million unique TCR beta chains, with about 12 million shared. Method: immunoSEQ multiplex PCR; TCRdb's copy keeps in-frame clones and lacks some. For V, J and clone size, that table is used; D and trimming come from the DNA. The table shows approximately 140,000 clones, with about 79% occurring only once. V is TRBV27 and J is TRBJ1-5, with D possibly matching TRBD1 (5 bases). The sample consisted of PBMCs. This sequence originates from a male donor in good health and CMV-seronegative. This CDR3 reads CASSAGQSNQPQHF. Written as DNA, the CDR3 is TGTGCCAGCAGTGCCGGACAAAGCAATCAGCCCCAGCATTTT.